This T cell receptor beta chain was sequenced in a study of control samples from healthy donors and cancer patients. CDR1 is SQVTM, CDR2 ANQGSEA, per germline. The CDR3 extends over 12 amino acids. The V gene lost 1 base and the J gene lost 5 bases, with 8 bases spanning the gap. The table came from immunoSEQ multiplex PCR; TCRdb's copy has only in-frame clones and leaves some out. The sample lists fewer than 200,000 clones, 96% occurring once. Sample: blood. The sequence was obtained from a woman in her thirties in good health. This sequence joins TRBV29-1 and TRBJ2-5, with a possible D match to TRBD1 (5 bases). The CDR3 DNA reads TGCAGCGTTGAAGCAGGGCCGGAGACCCAGTACTTC. It is translated as CSVEAGPETQYF.